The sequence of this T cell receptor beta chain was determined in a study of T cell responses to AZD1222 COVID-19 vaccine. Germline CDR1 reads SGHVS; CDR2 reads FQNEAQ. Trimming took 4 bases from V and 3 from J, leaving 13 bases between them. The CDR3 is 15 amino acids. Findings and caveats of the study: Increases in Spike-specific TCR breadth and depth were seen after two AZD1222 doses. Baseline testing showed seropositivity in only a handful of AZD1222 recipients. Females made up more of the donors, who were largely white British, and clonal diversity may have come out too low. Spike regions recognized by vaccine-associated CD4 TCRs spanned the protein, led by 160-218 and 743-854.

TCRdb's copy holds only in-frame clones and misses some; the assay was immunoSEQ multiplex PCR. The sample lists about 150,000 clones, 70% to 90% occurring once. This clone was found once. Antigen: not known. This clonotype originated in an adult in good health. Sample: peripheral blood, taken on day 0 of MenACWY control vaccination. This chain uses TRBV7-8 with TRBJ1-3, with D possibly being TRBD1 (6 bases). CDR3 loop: CASSSGGRDGNTIYF. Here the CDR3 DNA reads TGTGCCAGCAGCTCCGGGGGCAGGGATGGAAACACCATATATTTT.